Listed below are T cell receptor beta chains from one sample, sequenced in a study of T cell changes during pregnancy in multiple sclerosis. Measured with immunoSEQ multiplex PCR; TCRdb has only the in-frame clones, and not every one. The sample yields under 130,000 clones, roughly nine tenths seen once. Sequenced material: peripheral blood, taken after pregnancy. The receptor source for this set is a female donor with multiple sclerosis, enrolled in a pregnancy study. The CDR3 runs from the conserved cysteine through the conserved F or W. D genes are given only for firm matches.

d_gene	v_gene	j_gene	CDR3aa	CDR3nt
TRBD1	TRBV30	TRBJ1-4	CAWSRRDSAQQKLFF	TGTGCCTGGAGCCGGAGGGACAGCGCCCAGCAAAAACTGTTTTTT
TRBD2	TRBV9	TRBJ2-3	CASSVASGGITDTQYF	TGTGCCAGCAGCGTAGCTAGCGGGGGTATCACAGATACGCAGTATTTT
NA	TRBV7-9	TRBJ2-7	CASSGWTATYEQYF	TGTGCCAGCAGCGGATGGACAGCGACCTACGAGCAGTACTTC
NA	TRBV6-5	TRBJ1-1	CASSPPGNTEAFF	TGTGCCAGCAGCCCTCCGGGGAACACTGAAGCTTTCTTT
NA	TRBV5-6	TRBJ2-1	CASSMVGSYNEQFF	TGTGCCAGCAGCATGGTCGGCTCCTACAATGAGCAGTTCTTC
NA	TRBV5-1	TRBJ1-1	CASSVGATGLSTEAFF	TGCGCCAGCAGCGTTGGGGCGACAGGTCTCAGCACTGAAGCTTTCTTT
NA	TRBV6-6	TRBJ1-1	CASSYGATEAFF	TGTGCCAGCAGTTATGGGGCGACTGAAGCTTTCTTT
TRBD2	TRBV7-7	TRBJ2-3	CASSLAGLTDTQYF	TGTGCTAGCAGCTTAGCGGGACTCACAGATACGCAGTATTTT
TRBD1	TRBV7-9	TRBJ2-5	CASSLGGQGWKETQYF	TGTGCCAGCAGCTTAGGGGGACAGGGCTGGAAGGAGACCCAGTACTTC
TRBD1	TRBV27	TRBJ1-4	CASRLRSGQGPRGPATNEKLFF	TGTGCCAGCAGACTAAGGTCAGGACAGGGCCCCCGCGGGCCTGCAACTAATGAAAAACTGTTTTTT
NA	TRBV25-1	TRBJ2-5	CASPGTSSRGYF	TGTGCCAGCCCCGGGACATCCTCCCGGGGGTACTTC
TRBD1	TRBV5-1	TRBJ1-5	CASSLGGGVNQPQHF	TGCGCCAGCAGCTTGGGAGGGGGCGTCAATCAGCCCCAGCATTTT
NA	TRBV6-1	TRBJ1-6	CASSEFGNLLGSPLHF	TGTGCCAGCAGTGAATTCGGGAATTTGCTTGGATCACCCCTCCACTTT
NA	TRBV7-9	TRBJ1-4	CASSSKRGATNEKLFF	TGTGCCAGCAGCTCGAAAAGGGGTGCAACTAATGAAAAACTGTTTTTT
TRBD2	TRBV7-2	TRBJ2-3	CASSYPSGSTDTQYF	TGTGCCAGCAGCTACCCTAGCGGTTCCACAGATACGCAGTATTTT